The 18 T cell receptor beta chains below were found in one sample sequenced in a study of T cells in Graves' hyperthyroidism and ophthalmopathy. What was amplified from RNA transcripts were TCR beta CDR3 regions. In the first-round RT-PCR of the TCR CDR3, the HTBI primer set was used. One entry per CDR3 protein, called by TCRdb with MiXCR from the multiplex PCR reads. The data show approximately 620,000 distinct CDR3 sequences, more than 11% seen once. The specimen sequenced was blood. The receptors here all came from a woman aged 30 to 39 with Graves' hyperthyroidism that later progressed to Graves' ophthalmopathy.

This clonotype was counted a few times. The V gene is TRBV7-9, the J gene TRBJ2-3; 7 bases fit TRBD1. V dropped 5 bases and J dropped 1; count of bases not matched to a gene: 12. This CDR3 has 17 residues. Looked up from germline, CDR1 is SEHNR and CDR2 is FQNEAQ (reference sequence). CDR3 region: CASSPFRTGFRTDTQYF. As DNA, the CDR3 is TGTGCCAGCAGCCCGTTCCGGACAGGCTTTCGCACAGATACGCAGTATTTT.

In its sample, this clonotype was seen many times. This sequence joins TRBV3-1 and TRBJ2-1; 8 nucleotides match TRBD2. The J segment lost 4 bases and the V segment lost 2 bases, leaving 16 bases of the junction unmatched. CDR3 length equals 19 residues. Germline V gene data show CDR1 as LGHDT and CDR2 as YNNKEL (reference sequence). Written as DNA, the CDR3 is TGTGCCAGCAGCCAACGGGATCGTACGGTAGCGGGAACGTACAATGAGCAGTTCTTC. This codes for CASSQRDRTVAGTYNEQFF.

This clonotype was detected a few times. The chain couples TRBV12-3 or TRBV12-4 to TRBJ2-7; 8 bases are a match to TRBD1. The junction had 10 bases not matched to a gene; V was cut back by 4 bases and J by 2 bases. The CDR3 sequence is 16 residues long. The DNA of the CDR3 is TGTGCCAGCAGTTACCCCCCAGGGGGCTCTCCCTACGAGCAGTACTTC. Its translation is CASSYPPGGSPYEQYF.

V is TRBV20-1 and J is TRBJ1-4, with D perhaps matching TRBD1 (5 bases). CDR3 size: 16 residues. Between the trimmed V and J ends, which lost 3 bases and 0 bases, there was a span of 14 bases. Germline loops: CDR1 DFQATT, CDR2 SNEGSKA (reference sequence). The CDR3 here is CSASSGGDATNEKLFF. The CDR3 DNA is TGCAGTGCTAGTTCCGGGGGGGATGCAACTAATGAAAAACTGTTTTTT.

CDR3 sequence reads: CASSMPGQEYYSNQPQHF. For the CDR3, the DNA is TGTGCCAGTAGTATGCCGGGACAGGAGTATTATAGCAATCAGCCCCAGCATTTT. This chain links TRBV19 with TRBJ1-5; 8 nucleotides agree with TRBD1. CDR3 length: 18 residues. Germline V lookup: CDR1 LNHDA, CDR2 SQIVND (reference sequence). J lost 0 bases, V lost 3 bases, and 10 bases had no gene match.

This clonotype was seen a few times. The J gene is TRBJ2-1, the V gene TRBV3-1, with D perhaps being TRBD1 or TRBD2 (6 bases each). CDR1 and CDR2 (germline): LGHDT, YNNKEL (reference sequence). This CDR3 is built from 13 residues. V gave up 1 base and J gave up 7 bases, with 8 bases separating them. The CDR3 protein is CASSQGGGNEQFF. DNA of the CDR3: TGTGCCAGCAGCCAAGGAGGGGGGAATGAGCAGTTCTTC.

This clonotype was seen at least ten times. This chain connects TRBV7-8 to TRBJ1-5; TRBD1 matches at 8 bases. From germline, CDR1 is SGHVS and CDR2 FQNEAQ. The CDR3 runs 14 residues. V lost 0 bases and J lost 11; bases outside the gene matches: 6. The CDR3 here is CASSLADRGTTQHF. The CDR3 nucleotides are TGTGCCAGCAGCTTAGCTGACAGGGGCACGACCCAGCATTTT.

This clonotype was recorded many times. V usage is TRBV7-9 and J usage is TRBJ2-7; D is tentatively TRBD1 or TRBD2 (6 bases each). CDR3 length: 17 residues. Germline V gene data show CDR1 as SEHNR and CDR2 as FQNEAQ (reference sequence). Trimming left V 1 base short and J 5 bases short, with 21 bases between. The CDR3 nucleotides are TGTGCCAGCAGCTTAGGGAGTTTGAGGGGGGCGCGGGACGAGCAGTACTTC. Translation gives CASSLGSLRGARDEQYF.

CDR3 protein: CASSSLADEQFF. In DNA form, the CDR3 reads TGTGCCAGCAGCTCCCTAGCGGATGAGCAGTTCTTC. The chain joins TRBV27 to TRBJ2-1; 7 bases are a match to TRBD2. The CDR3 runs 12 residues. CDR1 MNHEY and CDR2 SMNVEV come from the germline V gene (reference sequence). V was pared by 6 bases and J by 8 bases, with 4 bases of the junction left unmatched.

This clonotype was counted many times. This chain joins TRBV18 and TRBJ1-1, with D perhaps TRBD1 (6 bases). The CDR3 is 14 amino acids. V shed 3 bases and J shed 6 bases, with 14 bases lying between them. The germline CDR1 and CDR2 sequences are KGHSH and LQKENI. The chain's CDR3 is CASSPAGEASEAFF. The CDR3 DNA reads TGTGCCAGCTCACCTGCAGGGGAAGCGTCTGAAGCTTTCTTT.

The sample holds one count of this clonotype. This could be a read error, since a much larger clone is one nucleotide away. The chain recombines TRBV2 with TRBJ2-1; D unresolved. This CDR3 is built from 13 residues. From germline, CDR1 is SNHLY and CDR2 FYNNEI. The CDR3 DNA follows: TGTGCCATCAGTGCTTTGGGTGATCATGAGCAGTTCTTC. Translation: CAISALGDHEQFF.

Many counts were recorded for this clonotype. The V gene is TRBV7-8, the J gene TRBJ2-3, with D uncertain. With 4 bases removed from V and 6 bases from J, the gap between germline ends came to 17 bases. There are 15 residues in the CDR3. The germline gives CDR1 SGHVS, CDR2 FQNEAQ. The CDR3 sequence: CASSSTSVFWDTQYF. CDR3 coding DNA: TGTGCCAGCAGCTCAACCTCGGTCTTCTGGGATACGCAGTATTTT. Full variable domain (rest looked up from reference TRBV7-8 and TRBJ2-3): GAGVSQSPRYKVAKRGQDVALRCDPISGHVSLFWYQQALGQGPEFLTYFQNEAQLDKSGLPSDRFFAERPEGSVSTLKIQRTQQEDSAVYLCASSSTSVFWDTQYFGPGTRLTVL.

This CDR3 reads CASSRTSAKGNNEQFF. CDR3 nucleotide sequence: TGTGCCAGCAGCCGGACTAGCGCCAAAGGGAACAATGAGCAGTTCTTC. This chain connects TRBV3-1 to TRBJ2-1, with 9 positions matching TRBD2. This CDR3 is built from 16 residues. With V trimmed by 4 bases and J by 5 bases, 9 bases remained unmatched. Germline V lookup: CDR1 LGHDT, CDR2 YNNKEL (reference sequence).

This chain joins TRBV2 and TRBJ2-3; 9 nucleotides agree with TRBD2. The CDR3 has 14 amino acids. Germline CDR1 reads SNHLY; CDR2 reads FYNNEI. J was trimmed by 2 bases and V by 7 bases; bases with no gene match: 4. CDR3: CASIGLANTDTQYF. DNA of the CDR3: TGTGCCAGCATCGGACTAGCGAACACAGATACGCAGTATTTT.

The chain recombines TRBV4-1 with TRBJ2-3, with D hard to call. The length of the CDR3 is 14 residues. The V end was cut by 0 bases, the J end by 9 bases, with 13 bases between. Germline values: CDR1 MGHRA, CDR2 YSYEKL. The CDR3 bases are TGCGCCAGCAGCCAAGATGGGGTAGGGATAACGCAGTATTTT. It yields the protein CASSQDGVGITQYF.

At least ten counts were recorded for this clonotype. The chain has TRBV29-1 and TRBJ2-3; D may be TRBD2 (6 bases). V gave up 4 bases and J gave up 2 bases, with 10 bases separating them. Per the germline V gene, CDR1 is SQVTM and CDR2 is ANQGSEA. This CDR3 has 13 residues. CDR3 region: CSVAGTATDTQYF. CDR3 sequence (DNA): TGCAGCGTTGCTGGGACTGCCACAGATACGCAGTATTTT.

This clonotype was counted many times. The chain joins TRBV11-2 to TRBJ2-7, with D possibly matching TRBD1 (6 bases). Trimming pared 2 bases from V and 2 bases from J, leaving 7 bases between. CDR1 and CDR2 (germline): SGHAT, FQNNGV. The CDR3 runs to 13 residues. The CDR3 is CASSLRTAYEQYF. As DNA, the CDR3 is TGTGCCAGCAGCTTAAGGACAGCCTACGAGCAGTACTTC.

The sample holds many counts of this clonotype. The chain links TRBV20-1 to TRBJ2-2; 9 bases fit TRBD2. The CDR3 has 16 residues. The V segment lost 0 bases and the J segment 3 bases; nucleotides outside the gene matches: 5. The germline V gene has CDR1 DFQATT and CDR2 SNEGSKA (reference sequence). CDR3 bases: TGCAGTGCTAGAGAGCGTCTAGCGGGACACACCGGGGAGCTGTTTTTT. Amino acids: CSARERLAGHTGELFF.